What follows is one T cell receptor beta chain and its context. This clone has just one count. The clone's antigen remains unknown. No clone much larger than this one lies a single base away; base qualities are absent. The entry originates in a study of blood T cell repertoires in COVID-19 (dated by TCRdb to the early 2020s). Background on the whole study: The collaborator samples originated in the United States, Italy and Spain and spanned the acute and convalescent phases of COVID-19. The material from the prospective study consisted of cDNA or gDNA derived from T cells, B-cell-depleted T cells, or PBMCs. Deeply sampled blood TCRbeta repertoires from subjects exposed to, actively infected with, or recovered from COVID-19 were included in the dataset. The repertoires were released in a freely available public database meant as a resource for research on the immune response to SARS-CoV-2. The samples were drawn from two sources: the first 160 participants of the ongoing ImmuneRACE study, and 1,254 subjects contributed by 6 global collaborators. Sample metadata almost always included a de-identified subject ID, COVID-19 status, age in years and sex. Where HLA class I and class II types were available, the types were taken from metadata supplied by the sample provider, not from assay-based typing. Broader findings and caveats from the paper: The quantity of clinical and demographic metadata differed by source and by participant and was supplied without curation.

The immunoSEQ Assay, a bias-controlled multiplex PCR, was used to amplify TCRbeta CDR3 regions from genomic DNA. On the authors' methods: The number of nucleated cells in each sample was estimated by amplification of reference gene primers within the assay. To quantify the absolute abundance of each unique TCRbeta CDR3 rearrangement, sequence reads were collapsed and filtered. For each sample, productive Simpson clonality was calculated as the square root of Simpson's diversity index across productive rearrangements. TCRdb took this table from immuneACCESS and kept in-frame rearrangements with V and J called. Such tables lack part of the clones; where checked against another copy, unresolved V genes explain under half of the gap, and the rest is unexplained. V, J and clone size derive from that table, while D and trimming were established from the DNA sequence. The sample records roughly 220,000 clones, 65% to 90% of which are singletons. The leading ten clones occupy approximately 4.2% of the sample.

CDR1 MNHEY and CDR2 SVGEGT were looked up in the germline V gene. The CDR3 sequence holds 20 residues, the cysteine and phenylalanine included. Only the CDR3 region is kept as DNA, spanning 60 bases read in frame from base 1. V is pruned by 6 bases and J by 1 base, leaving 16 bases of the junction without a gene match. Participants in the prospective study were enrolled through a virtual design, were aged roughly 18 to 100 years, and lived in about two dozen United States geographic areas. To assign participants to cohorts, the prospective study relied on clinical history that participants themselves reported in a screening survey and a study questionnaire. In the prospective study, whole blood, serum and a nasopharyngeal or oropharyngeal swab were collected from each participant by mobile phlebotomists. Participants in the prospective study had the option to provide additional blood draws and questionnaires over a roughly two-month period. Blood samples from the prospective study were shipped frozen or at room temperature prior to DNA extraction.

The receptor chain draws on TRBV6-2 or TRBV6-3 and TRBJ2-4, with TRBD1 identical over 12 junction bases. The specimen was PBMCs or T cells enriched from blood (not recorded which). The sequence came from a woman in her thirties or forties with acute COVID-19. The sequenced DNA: TGTGCCAGCAGCCCATTGCGCGGGACAGGGGGCAGTGGGGCCAAAAACATTCAGTACTTC. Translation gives CASSPLRGTGGSGAKNIQYF.